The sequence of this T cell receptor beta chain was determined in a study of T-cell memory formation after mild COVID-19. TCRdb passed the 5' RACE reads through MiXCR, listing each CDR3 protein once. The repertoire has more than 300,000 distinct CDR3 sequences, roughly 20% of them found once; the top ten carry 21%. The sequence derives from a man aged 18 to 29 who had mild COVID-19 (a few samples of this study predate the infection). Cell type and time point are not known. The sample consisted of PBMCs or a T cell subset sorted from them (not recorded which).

CDR3 amino acids: CSATARNTQYF. CDR3 sequence (DNA): TGCAGTGCTACCGCCCGGAATACGCAGTATTTT. The rearrangement uses TRBV20-1 and TRBJ2-3; D remains unclear. Trimming removed 4 bases at V and 7 bases at J, with 9 bases between. This CDR3 is built from 11 residues. The germline CDR1 and CDR2 sequences are DFQATT and SNEGSKA (reference sequence).